The 32 T cell receptor beta chains below were found in one sample sequenced in a study of cytomegalovirus exposure and HLA in healthy donors. In the PCR, 60 Vbeta and 13 Jbeta primers were used. Libraries were prepared by immunoSEQ multiplex PCR; TCRdb keeps only in-frame clonotypes and omits some of them. The sample carries over 100,000 clones, around 66% recorded once. The sample taken for sequencing was PBMCs. These receptors all come from a woman in her thirties or forties in good health and CMV-seropositive.

The gene calls are TRBV7-2 and TRBJ1-2, with D possibly matching TRBD1 (6 bases). Per germline, CDR1 SGHTA and CDR2 FQGNSA. CDR3 length: 15 amino acids. V lost 5 bases, J lost 5 bases, and 18 bases lay in between. CDR3 in DNA: TGTGCCAGCAGCATCGACCGAGTCCAGGGGTATGGCTACACCTTC. Protein: CASSIDRVQGYGYTF.

Only one count was recorded for this clone. V and J are TRBV14 and TRBJ2-1; TRBD2 agrees at 8 bases. Germline lookup yields CDR1 SGHDN and CDR2 FVKESK. Unmatched junction bases numbered 10, after V lost 5 bases and J lost 7 bases. This CDR3 has 15 amino acids. DNA of the CDR3: TGTGCCAGCAGCGCTAGCGGGTTCGAGGGGAATGAGCAGTTCTTC. Amino acid sequence: CASSASGFEGNEQFF.

The chain's CDR3 is CASSLGGTGDYGYTF. The CDR3, as DNA: TGTGCCAGCAGCTTGGGAGGGACAGGCGACTATGGCTACACCTTC. The V and J genes are TRBV5-4 and TRBJ1-2, with 8 bases fitting TRBD1. With 0 bases clipped from V and 3 bases from J, the junction kept 4 bases outside the gene matches. Germline V CDR1 and CDR2: SGHNT, YYREEE (reference sequence). This CDR3 is 15 amino acids long.

The chain joins TRBV28 to TRBJ1-2, with TRBD1 identical over 7 bases. The junction had 13 bases not matched to a gene; V was cut back by 5 bases and J by 1 base. CDR3 length: 17 residues. Germline V gives CDR1 MDHEN, CDR2 SYDVKM. The CDR3 protein is CASSVRDSRLFNYGYTF. CDR3 nucleotide sequence: TGTGCCAGCAGTGTCCGGGACAGCCGGCTTTTTAACTATGGCTACACCTTC.

This clone was observed a handful of times. This rearrangement joins TRBV6-5 to TRBJ2-7; 10 bases match TRBD2. Germline V lookup: CDR1 MNHEY, CDR2 SVGAGI. The V gene end was trimmed by 4 bases and the J gene end by 4 bases; junction bases not matched to a gene: 10. The CDR3 sequence is 16 residues long. In DNA, the CDR3 is TGTGCCAGCAGTTCCCGACTAGCGGGTGGGAAGTACGAGCAGTACTTC. Protein product: CASSSRLAGGKYEQYF.

V gene TRBV27 combines with J gene TRBJ2-7; the match to TRBD2 covers 13 bases. The CDR3 extends over 16 amino acids. CDR1 is MNHEY, CDR2 SMNVEV, per germline (reference sequence). The J segment lost 0 bases and the V segment lost 7 bases, leaving 6 bases of the junction unmatched. CDR3 sequence reads: CASTRTSGGLSYEQYF. The CDR3 DNA sequence: TGTGCCAGCACGAGGACTAGCGGGGGCCTCTCCTACGAGCAGTACTTC.

This clone was counted only a few times. The chain joins TRBV6-1 to TRBJ1-1; weak D call: TRBD1 (6 bases). Trimming removed 7 bases at V and 6 bases at J, with 18 bases between. CDR1 MNHNS and CDR2 SASEGT come from the germline V gene. This CDR3 comprises 14 residues. The DNA for the CDR3 is TGTGCCAGCACTAACTGGGACACCCCAGCTGAAGCTTTCTTT. Amino acid sequence: CASTNWDTPAEAFF.

This chain uses TRBV2 with TRBJ2-7, with 8 bases that match TRBD1. The germline V gene has CDR1 SNHLY and CDR2 FYNNEI. There are 15 residues in the CDR3. V lost 5 bases to trimming and J lost 0 bases; unmatched junction nucleotides: 6. Here the CDR3 reads CASSRDRLSSYEQYF. In DNA form, the CDR3 reads TGTGCCAGCAGTCGGGACAGGTTAAGCTCCTACGAGCAGTACTTC.

The chain combines TRBV7-9 with TRBJ2-7; a weak D match, TRBD2 (5 bases). The germline V and J ends were trimmed by 3 bases and 3 bases, with 9 bases remaining between them. Germline V gives CDR1 SEHNR, CDR2 FQNEAQ (reference sequence). The CDR3 contains 13 residues. The CDR3 sequence is CASSFGSGYEQYF. Here the CDR3 DNA reads TGTGCCAGCAGCTTCGGAAGCGGCTACGAGCAGTACTTC.

This chain joins TRBV13 and TRBJ2-3; the match to TRBD1 covers 8 bases. J gave up 0 bases and V 5 bases, and 7 bases lay outside the gene matches. This CDR3 has 16 amino acids. The germline V gene has CDR1 PRHDT and CDR2 FYEKMQ (reference sequence). The CDR3 sequence: CASSKTGVESTDTQYF. CDR3 coding DNA: TGTGCCAGCAGCAAGACAGGGGTCGAAAGCACAGATACGCAGTATTTT.

This clone was counted a few times. The rearrangement links TRBV6-1 to TRBJ2-1; a weak D match, TRBD1 (5 bases). V lost 4 bases to trimming and J lost 3 bases, with 13 bases between them. The CDR3 contains 15 residues. CDR1 is MNHNS, CDR2 SASEGT, per germline. CDR3 residues: CASSAAGFDYNEQFF. Here the CDR3 DNA reads TGTGCCAGCAGTGCGGCAGGGTTCGACTACAATGAGCAGTTCTTC.

The chain links TRBV5-8 to TRBJ1-6; D may be TRBD1 (5 bases). V was clipped by 4 bases and J by 0 bases, with 11 bases between them. The germline V gene encodes CDR1 SGHTS and CDR2 YDEGEE. The CDR3 covers 16 residues. As DNA, the CDR3 is TGTGCCAGCAGCCTCGACAGAAGCTCCTATAATTCACCCCTCCACTTT. It codes for CASSLDRSSYNSPLHF.

This clone showed up just a few times. The chain joins TRBV14 to TRBJ2-7, with D perhaps TRBD2 (5 bases). V lost 1 base, J lost 8 bases, and 9 bases lay in between. The CDR3 contains 12 residues. Germline V gene sequence: CDR1 SGHDN, CDR2 FVKESK. The CDR3 coding sequence is TGTGCCAGCAGCCAAGTTGGGAGTCAGCAGTACTTC. It translates to CASSQVGSQQYF.

The rearrangement links TRBV11-1 to TRBJ2-7, with 8 bases that match TRBD2. This CDR3 spans 16 amino acids. Germline V gives CDR1 SGHAT, CDR2 FQDESV (reference sequence). With V trimmed by 6 bases and J by 1 base, 11 bases remained unmatched. The CDR3 loop is CASSYRGSGSSYEQYF. CDR3 coding DNA: TGTGCCAGCAGTTACCGGGGGAGCGGGAGTTCCTACGAGCAGTACTTC. The complete variable domain, with remaining parts taken from reference TRBV11-1 and TRBJ2-7, reads EAEVAQSPRYKITEKSQAVAFWCDPISGHATLYWYRQILGQGPELLVQFQDESVVDDSQLPKDRFSAERLKGVDSTLKIQPAELGDSAMYLCASSYRGSGSSYEQYFGPGTRLTVT.

The count of this clone is one. V is TRBV10-3 and J is TRBJ2-7; D might be TRBD1 (5 bases). V lost 2 bases and J lost 7, with 6 bases in between. Looked up from germline, CDR1 is ENHRY and CDR2 is SYGVKD. This CDR3 region has 11 residues. The CDR3 sequence is CAISERGEQYF. In nucleotides, the CDR3 is TGTGCCATCAGTGAGAGGGGAGAGCAGTACTTC.

The rearrangement joins TRBV10-2 to TRBJ1-1; D is uncertain. Germline V lookup: CDR1 WSHSY, CDR2 SAAADI. This CDR3 has 11 residues. Trimming cost V 9 bases and J 12 bases, with 17 bases left between them. The CDR3 loop reads CARKRPAVTFF. CDR3 bases: TGCGCCAGGAAACGCCCCGCAGTTACTTTCTTT.

In this sample, this clone turned up once. The chain is built from TRBV7-2 and TRBJ2-6, with 7 positions matching TRBD2. The germline V gene encodes CDR1 SGHTA and CDR2 FQGNSA. This CDR3 region has 18 residues. V shed 4 bases, J shed 2 bases, and the junction held 11 bases outside the gene matches. CDR3 sequence reads: CASSSPGGRPPGANVLTF. Here the CDR3 DNA reads TGTGCCAGCAGCTCCCCTGGCGGGAGACCCCCTGGGGCCAACGTCCTGACTTTC.

This clone was counted only a few times. The chain carries TRBV29-1 and TRBJ2-2; weak D call: TRBD1 (6 bases). The germline gives CDR1 SQVTM, CDR2 ANQGSEA. The CDR3 has 12 amino acids. The germline V and J ends were trimmed by 7 bases and 2 bases, with 8 bases remaining between them. In DNA, the CDR3 is TGCAGCGGGACAGTTAACACCGGGGAGCTGTTTTTT. As protein: CSGTVNTGELFF.

The rearrangement links TRBV25-1 to TRBJ2-7; 7 bases fit TRBD2. Germline CDR1 is MGHDK and CDR2 is SYGVNS. J lost 4 bases, V lost 6 bases, and 9 bases had no gene match. The CDR3 is made up of 14 amino acids. The CDR3 sequence: CASRLAEGGYEQYF. The CDR3, as DNA: TGTGCCAGCAGATTAGCGGAGGGAGGGTACGAGCAGTACTTC.

This clone came up a few times. The CDR3 DNA is TGTGCCAGCAGCAACGACAGGGAGACCCAGTACTTC. Its protein product is CASSNDRETQYF. The chain employs TRBV5-8 and TRBJ2-5; perhaps TRBD1 as D (6 bases). V lost 4 bases, J lost 5 bases, and 9 bases lay in between. This CDR3 contains 12 residues. From germline, CDR1 is SGHTS and CDR2 YDEGEE.

The rearrangement joins TRBV5-1 to TRBJ2-1; a weak D match, TRBD2 (6 bases). There are 16 residues in the CDR3. The V and J ends lost 6 bases and 0 bases respectively, with 16 bases between them. Germline V gene lookup returns CDR1 SGHRS and CDR2 YFSETQ. The CDR3 loop is CASKEVAALSYNEQFF. CDR3 in DNA: TGCGCCAGCAAGGAGGTAGCGGCTCTCTCCTACAATGAGCAGTTCTTC.

There are a few counts of this clone. The chain couples TRBV30 to TRBJ1-5, with D uncertain. Germline CDR1 and CDR2: GTSNPN and SVGIG (reference sequence). This CDR3 region has 14 residues. The ends were cut back, 2 bases at V and 12 bases at J, with 20 bases in the middle. CDR3 DNA sequence: TGTGCCTGGAGTCCCCGGGGTGGCGGAGGGTTCCAGCATTTT. Protein sequence: CAWSPRGGGGFQHF.

This clone showed up just once. The rearrangement links TRBV18 to TRBJ2-5; D not certain. CDR1 KGHSH and CDR2 LQKENI come from the germline V gene. V was shortened by 1 base and J by 3 bases, with 9 bases between the two germline ends. The CDR3 has 14 amino acids. The CDR3 is CASSPRSSEETQYF. CDR3 nucleotides: TGTGCCAGCTCACCACGATCGTCAGAAGAGACCCAGTACTTC.

This clone has just a few counts. The rearrangement links TRBV5-6 to TRBJ1-2; TRBD1 aligns across 9 bases. The germline CDR1 and CDR2 sequences are SGHDT and YYEEEE. V trimming: 3 bases; J trimming: 6 bases; junction bases outside the gene matches: 6. This CDR3 spans 14 amino acids. Here the CDR3 reads CASSYGTGRDGYTF. CDR3 DNA: TGTGCCAGCAGCTACGGGACAGGGAGGGATGGCTACACCTTC.

The chain employs TRBV18 and TRBJ1-5; 10 bases are a match to TRBD1. CDR1 and CDR2 from the germline V gene are KGHSH and LQKENI. V was pared by 2 bases and J by 1 base, with 2 bases of the junction left unmatched. CDR3 length: 16 residues. The CDR3 nucleotides read TGTGCCAGCTCACCAGGGACAGGGGAGAGCAATCAGCCCCAGCATTTT. It is translated as CASSPGTGESNQPQHF.

V and J are TRBV18 and TRBJ1-4; 10 positions agree with TRBD1. The CDR3 contains 16 residues. The germline gives CDR1 KGHSH, CDR2 LQKENI. The V and J ends lost 0 bases and 8 bases, in that order; junction bases with no gene match: 6. The CDR3 region has the DNA TGTGCCAGCTCACCACCCGGACAGGGGGGTCAGGAAAAACTGTTTTTT. This gives the protein CASSPPGQGGQEKLFF.

This chain links TRBV5-1 with TRBJ2-7; 8 bases fit TRBD2. The CDR3 runs to 16 residues. Germline values: CDR1 SGHRS, CDR2 YFSETQ. With V trimmed by 0 bases and J by 2 bases, 7 bases remained unmatched. The CDR3 bases are TGCGCCAGCAGCTTGGACCTAGCGGGCGACGCCTACGAGCAGTACTTC. Protein: CASSLDLAGDAYEQYF.

The chain uses TRBV5-1 and TRBJ2-3, with 8 bases fitting TRBD2. This CDR3 has 15 amino acids. Germline CDR1 is SGHRS and CDR2 is YFSETQ. The V segment lost 1 base and the J segment 3 bases; nucleotides outside the gene matches: 4. The CDR3 here is CASSLRGLVTDTQYF. In DNA form, the CDR3 reads TGCGCCAGCAGCTTGAGGGGACTAGTAACAGATACGCAGTATTTT.

V gene TRBV14 combines with J gene TRBJ1-2, with TRBD1 as a possible D gene (6 bases). The germline CDR1 and CDR2 sequences are SGHDN and FVKESK. V was clipped by 0 bases and J by 4 bases, with 12 bases between them. The CDR3 has 15 residues. CDR3 sequence (DNA): TGTGCCAGCAGCCAAGAGGCAGGGGTGTCCTATGGCTACACCTTC. Protein sequence: CASSQEAGVSYGYTF. The full variable domain, rest sourced from reference TRBV14 and TRBJ1-2, is EAGVTQFPSHSVIEKGQTVTLRCDPISGHDNLYWYRRVMGKEIKFLLHFVKESKQDESGMPNNRFLAERTGGTYSTLKVQPAELEDSGVYFCASSQEAGVSYGYTFGSGTRLTVV.

The chain carries TRBV5-8 and TRBJ1-1, with no clear D. The CDR3 has 13 residues. Germline CDR1 and CDR2: SGHTS and YDEGEE. Trimming pared 7 bases from V and 1 base from J, leaving 11 bases between. CDR3 in amino acids: CASARQANTEAFF. As DNA, the CDR3 is TGTGCCAGCGCCAGGCAAGCGAACACTGAAGCTTTCTTT.

The rearrangement joins TRBV2 to TRBJ1-2; 7 positions agree with TRBD1. CDR3 size: 14 residues. Germline CDR1 SNHLY, CDR2 FYNNEI. V trimming: 4 bases; J trimming: 7 bases; junction bases outside the gene matches: 9. CDR3 region: CASSGEQGPIGYTF. The CDR3 nucleotides read TGTGCCAGCAGTGGTGAACAGGGGCCGATTGGCTACACCTTC.

This clone has only a few counts. This chain uses TRBV10-3 with TRBJ1-5; TRBD1 aligns across 7 bases. Looked up from germline, CDR1 is ENHRY and CDR2 is SYGVKD. The CDR3 extends over 12 amino acids. Trimming at V came to 8 bases and at J to 4 bases, leaving 2 bases not matched to a gene. This CDR3 is CAIGTVNQPQHF. The DNA of the CDR3 is TGTGCCATCGGGACAGTTAATCAGCCCCAGCATTTT.